Sequencing of this T cell receptor beta chain was carried out in a study of shared clonotypes between healthy human individuals. The investigators split CD4+ cells into a CD45RA+ naive subset and a CD45RA-negative memory subset. Using immunoSEQ multiplex PCR, the repertoire was profiled, and TCRdb retains in-frame clones only, with some absent. The sample includes 2 million to 2.5 million clones, around 95% of them seen just once. This CDR3 is 13 amino acids long. Germline V gene sequence: CDR1 MDHEN, CDR2 SYDVKM. Trimming removed 4 bases at V and 5 bases at J, with 12 bases between. The receptor was isolated from a man between 18 and 29 years old in good health. The chain couples TRBV28 to TRBJ2-7, with TRBD1 as a possible D gene (6 bases). The sequencing sample was made of naive CD4+ T cells sorted from blood. Subset specified: CD45RA+ positively selected. The CDR3: CASSSLYRDEQYF. The DNA of the CDR3 is TGTGCCAGCAGTTCCCTGTACAGGGACGAGCAGTACTTC.